The 14 T cell receptor beta chains in this list originate from one sample, sequenced in a study of cytomegalovirus exposure and HLA in healthy donors. PCR amplification relied on 60 Vbeta primers (plus 13 Jbeta primers). Here immunoSEQ multiplex PCR was the method, and the copy in TCRdb shows in-frame clones only, minus some. The sample records 250,000 or so clones, about 90% being singletons. The sample taken for sequencing was PBMCs. The receptors were sampled from a girl aged 2-10 years in good health and CMV-seronegative.

V is TRBV5-5 and J is TRBJ1-6, with 9 bases fitting TRBD1. Germline V gene lookup returns CDR1 SGHKS and CDR2 YYEKEE (reference sequence). This CDR3 spans 18 amino acids. Germline trimming cut 4 bases from V and 7 bases from J; bases unmatched to any gene: 15. In nucleotides, the CDR3 is TGTGCCAGCAGCCCGGGGACAGGGAGGTTGACAGGCAATTCACCCCTCCACTTT. It is translated as CASSPGTGRLTGNSPLHF.

As for this clone: One end of the junction does not line up with germline, which may come from a read error. This chain uses TRBV6-6 with TRBJ1-2; D is unclear. Germline loops: CDR1 MNHNY, CDR2 SVGAGI (reference sequence). The length of the CDR3 is 14 residues. CDR3 DNA: TGTGCCAGCAGTTACTCCGGTCCGAACTCTGGCTACACCTTC. Amino acid sequence: CASSYSGPNSGYTF.

The rearrangement joins TRBV6-5 to TRBJ2-2; 10 nucleotides match TRBD1. From germline, CDR1 is MNHEY and CDR2 SVGAGI. This CDR3 contains 14 residues. The V and J ends lost 6 bases and 4 bases, in that order; junction bases with no gene match: 2. The chain's CDR3 is CASRTGGTTGELFF. CDR3 nucleotide sequence: TGTGCCAGCAGGACAGGGGGCACCACCGGGGAGCTGTTTTTT.

The chain uses TRBV6-5 and TRBJ1-5; D not certain. This CDR3 has 15 amino acids. The ends were cut back, 4 bases at V and 3 bases at J, with 13 bases in the middle. CDR1 and CDR2 from the germline V gene are MNHEY and SVGAGI. CDR3 DNA sequence: TGTGCCAGCAGTTCGGACTCAAAGCCCAATCAGCCCCAGCATTTT. Translation: CASSSDSKPNQPQHF.

The CDR3 bases are TGTGCCTGGAGTGTAAACTACCAAGAGACCCAGTACTTC. It translates to CAWSVNYQETQYF. The chain has TRBV30 and TRBJ2-5; unclear D gene. CDR3 size: 13 residues. Trimming pared 0 bases from V and 0 bases from J, leaving 5 bases between. Germline assignment: CDR1 GTSNPN and CDR2 SVGIG (reference sequence).

The chain carries TRBV23-1 and TRBJ2-6; 9 bases align to TRBD1. TRBV23-1 is flagged as an ORF with uncertain function. The CDR3 is 18 amino acids. Trimming at V came to 3 bases and at J to 0 bases, leaving 6 bases not matched to a gene. The CDR3 region has the DNA TGCGCCAGCAGTCACTCCGGGACAGGGTTCTCTGGGGCCAACGTCCTGACTTTC. Protein: CASSHSGTGFSGANVLTF.

The chain recombines TRBV2 with TRBJ2-3; TRBD2 agrees at 9 bases. V was clipped by 4 bases and J by 0 bases; unmatched bases: 5. The CDR3 is 16 residues long. Germline CDR1 and CDR2: SNHLY and FYNNEI. The CDR3 protein is CASSVTSGGSTDTQYF. The CDR3 nucleotides read TGTGCCAGCAGTGTGACTAGCGGAGGGAGCACAGATACGCAGTATTTT.

The chain uses TRBV5-1 and TRBJ2-1; D might be TRBD2 (5 bases). CDR1 and CDR2 from the germline V gene are SGHRS and YFSETQ. The germline V and J ends were trimmed by 1 base and 6 bases, with 14 bases remaining between them. This CDR3 comprises 15 residues. The chain's CDR3 is CASSLRVNGVNEQFF. CDR3 sequence (DNA): TGCGCCAGCAGCTTGCGGGTGAACGGGGTCAATGAGCAGTTCTTC.

This sequence joins TRBV4-2 and TRBJ1-5; TRBD1 is a possible D gene (6 bases). The CDR3 has 15 amino acids. V was pared by 1 base and J by 3 bases, with 10 bases between. The V gene's germline CDR1 is LGHNA and CDR2 YNFKEQ. As DNA, the CDR3 is TGTGCCAGCAGCCAAGGAACAGGGACCAATCAGCCCCAGCATTTT. Translated: CASSQGTGTNQPQHF.

The chain couples TRBV7-9 to TRBJ1-5; 7 bases fit TRBD1. Trimming cost V 5 bases and J 9 bases; bases outside gene matches: 13. The CDR3 is 15 residues long. Germline CDR1 is SEHNR and CDR2 is FQNEAQ (reference sequence). As DNA, the CDR3 is TGTGCCAGCAGCACCGATACAGGGGTAGGAAGGCCCCAGCATTTT. This translates into CASSTDTGVGRPQHF.

The chain recombines TRBV11-2 with TRBJ2-1, with a possible D match to TRBD2 (6 bases). The CDR3 has 17 amino acids. V lost 3 bases and J lost 6, with 21 bases in between. Per the germline V gene, CDR1 is SGHAT and CDR2 is FQNNGV. In DNA form, the CDR3 reads TGTGCCAGCAGCTTCTCTCTGGGGGAGGCCCTAGCCAATGAGCAGTTCTTC. Protein sequence: CASSFSLGEALANEQFF.

The chain has TRBV9 and TRBJ1-5; D is ambiguous. Trimming took off 0 bases at V and 0 bases at J, with 7 bases between the two ends. CDR3 length: 15 amino acids. Germline V gene sequence: CDR1 SGDLS, CDR2 YYNGEE. CDR3 DNA sequence: TGTGCCAGCAGCGTAGCGGGTTATAGCAATCAGCCCCAGCATTTT. Residues: CASSVAGYSNQPQHF.

The V gene is TRBV25-1, the J gene TRBJ2-2; D gene ambiguous. Germline values: CDR1 MGHDK, CDR2 SYGVNS. This CDR3 has 12 amino acids. Trimming took off 3 bases at V and 5 bases at J, with 4 bases between the two ends. CDR3 loop: CASSDLTGELFF. The DNA of the CDR3 is TGTGCCAGCAGTGATTTAACCGGGGAGCTGTTTTTT.

This sequence joins TRBV27 and TRBJ2-5; D possibly corresponds to TRBD1 (5 bases). Trimming left V 1 base short and J 5 bases short, with 11 bases between. This CDR3 is built from 14 residues. Per germline, CDR1 MNHEY and CDR2 SMNVEV (reference sequence). The CDR3 DNA is TGTGCCAGCAGTTTATTAGGGGTGGAGGAGACCCAGTACTTC. Protein sequence: CASSLLGVEETQYF.